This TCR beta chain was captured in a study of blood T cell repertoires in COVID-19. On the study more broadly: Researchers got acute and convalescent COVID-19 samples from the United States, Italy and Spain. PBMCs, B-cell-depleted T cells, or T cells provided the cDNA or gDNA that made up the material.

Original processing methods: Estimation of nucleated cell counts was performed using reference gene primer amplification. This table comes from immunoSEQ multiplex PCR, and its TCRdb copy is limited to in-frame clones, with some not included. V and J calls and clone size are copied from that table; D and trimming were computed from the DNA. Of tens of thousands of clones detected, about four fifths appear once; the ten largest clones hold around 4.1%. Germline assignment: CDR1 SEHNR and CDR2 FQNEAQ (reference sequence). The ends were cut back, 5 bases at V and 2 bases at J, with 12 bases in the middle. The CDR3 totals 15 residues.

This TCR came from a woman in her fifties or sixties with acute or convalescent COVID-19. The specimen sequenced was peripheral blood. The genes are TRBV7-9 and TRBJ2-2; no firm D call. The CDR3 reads CASSPLGLNTGELFF. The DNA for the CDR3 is TGTGCCAGCAGCCCCCTGGGCCTTAACACCGGGGAGCTGTTTTTT.